These 10 T cell receptor beta chains share one sample of origin, sequenced in a study of OX40 agonist ivuxolimab in advanced cancers. TCRdb's copy holds only in-frame clones and misses some; the assay was immunoSEQ multiplex PCR. The top ten hold 6% of the sample, which has 40,000 to 45,000 clones, over 80% seen once. Sequenced material: CD4+ or CD8+ T cells sorted from blood, taken in a trial of the OX40 agonist ivuxolimab. These receptors were collected from an adult with an advanced solid tumor such as melanoma, head and neck, liver or kidney cancer.

As for this clone: In this CDR3 the conserved last residue, phenylalanine or tryptophan, is missing, so a read error is likely. The chain uses TRBV28 and TRBJ2-7; 10 positions agree with TRBD2. Germline V CDR1 and CDR2: MDHEN, SYDVKM. V shed 5 bases and J 2 bases; nucleotides not matched to a gene: 6. The CDR3 spans 15 residues. CDR3 in amino acids: CASSQASGRPYEQYL. CDR3 bases: TGTGCCAGCAGTCAAGCTAGCGGGAGACCCTACGAGCAGTACCTC.

This clone was recorded once. The chain has TRBV10-2 and TRBJ2-1; 9 nucleotides agree with TRBD2. V dropped 3 bases and J dropped 6; count of bases not matched to a gene: 3. The CDR3 is 14 residues long. Germline CDR1 reads WSHSY; CDR2 reads SAAADI. The CDR3, as DNA: TGCGCCAGCAGTGAAAGCGGGAGGATCAATGAGCAGTTCTTC. Its translation is CASSESGRINEQFF.

This chain uses TRBV18 with TRBJ2-5; unclear D gene. CDR3 length: 14 residues. V lost 2 bases and J 4 bases, leaving 11 bases between the germline ends. CDR1 and CDR2 from the germline V gene are KGHSH and LQKENI. The DNA of the CDR3 is TGTGCCAGCTCACCAAACGCAGGCAGAGAGACCCAGTACTTC. This sequence encodes CASSPNAGRETQYF.

The genes are TRBV28 and TRBJ1-1, with D maybe TRBD1 (6 bases). Germline values: CDR1 MDHEN, CDR2 SYDVKM. V dropped 5 bases and J dropped 8 bases, with 18 bases sitting between them. This CDR3 is built from 14 residues. The CDR3 coding sequence is TGTGCCAGCAGTCCCGGGACACGGCCCGAGGAAGCTTTCTTT. Protein product: CASSPGTRPEEAFF.

DNA of the CDR3: TGTGCCTGGACGAACGGGCTAGCGGAGTACAATGAGCAGTTCTTC. Residues: CAWTNGLAEYNEQFF. The chain employs TRBV30 and TRBJ2-1, with 7 bases that match TRBD2. V shed 4 bases and J 4 bases; nucleotides not matched to a gene: 10. The CDR3 extends over 15 amino acids. Germline V lookup: CDR1 GTSNPN, CDR2 SVGIG (reference sequence).

The chain uses TRBV5-1 and TRBJ2-2, with 8 bases matching TRBD1. This CDR3 contains 16 residues. The V and J ends lost 0 bases and 2 bases, in that order; junction bases with no gene match: 3. Germline V gene lookup returns CDR1 SGHRS and CDR2 YFSETQ. The CDR3 region is CASSLAGQGNTGELFF. For the CDR3, the DNA is TGCGCCAGCAGCTTGGCCGGACAGGGTAACACCGGGGAGCTGTTTTTT.

The chain joins TRBV18 to TRBJ1-1; tentative D call: TRBD1 (6 bases). The CDR3 is 16 residues long. Deletions cut 3 bases from V and 1 base from J, with 15 bases between. Germline assignment: CDR1 KGHSH and CDR2 LQKENI. The CDR3 protein is CASSPQGLGANTEAFF. The CDR3 DNA sequence: TGTGCCAGCTCACCCCAGGGACTGGGGGCGAACACTGAAGCTTTCTTT.

This chain joins TRBV7-8 and TRBJ2-7, with a tentative D call TRBD1 (7 bases). The germline CDR1 and CDR2 sequences are SGHVS and FQNEAQ. V lost 1 base and J 1 base, leaving 11 bases between the germline ends. This CDR3 is built from 15 residues. The CDR3 DNA follows: TGTGCCAGCAGCTTAGTTCAGGGGGGATCCTACGAGCAGTACTTC. As protein: CASSLVQGGSYEQYF.

CDR3 in DNA: TGTGCCAGCGCCCAAGGTCGCCAGACTAGGGCCGGGGAGCTGTTTTTT. The encoded protein is CASAQGRQTRAGELFF. This rearrangement joins TRBV19 to TRBJ2-2, with D possibly TRBD2 on 6 matching bases. The germline CDR1 and CDR2 sequences are LNHDA and SQIVND (reference sequence). The CDR3 totals 16 residues. Trimming took 9 bases from V and 6 from J, leaving 23 bases between them.

This clone was detected once. The chain is built from TRBV12-5 and TRBJ1-2; TRBD1 matches at 9 bases. The trim removed 7 bases at V and 4 bases at J, leaving 7 bases unmatched. Per germline, CDR1 LGHNT and CDR2 FRNRAP. CDR3 size: 14 residues. CDR3 amino acids: CASAPGQGPYGYTF. In nucleotides, the CDR3 is TGTGCTAGTGCCCCGGGACAGGGACCCTATGGCTACACCTTC.